This T cell receptor beta chain was found in a study of cytomegalovirus exposure and HLA in healthy donors. Study as a whole: The 130 or so validation repertoires used the same platform as the roughly 670 first-cohort repertoires (as reported by a later analysis). Study results and caveats: Researchers catalogued under 200 TCR beta chains as cytomegalovirus-associated. According to a subsequent analysis, TCR clusters from the first cohort were inclined to appear together in the 120 validation repertoires. Some public TCRs appeared in many individuals, while most sequences were rare.

TCRdb's copy holds only in-frame clones and misses some; the assay was immunoSEQ multiplex PCR. The sample shows just under 150,000 clones, approximately 86% of them seen only once. Worth noting for this clone: The antigen is undetermined.

This clonotype was sampled from a man aged 18 to 30 in good health and CMV-seropositive. The sequencing sample was made of PBMCs.

The CDR3 loop is CATNSSPRTQYF. CDR3 nucleotide sequence: TGTGCCACCAATAGTTCCCCGCGGACGCAGTATTTT. The V and J genes are TRBV6-1 and TRBJ2-3; D ambiguous. This CDR3 is built from 12 residues. Germline V gene lookup returns CDR1 MNHNS and CDR2 SASEGT. Trimming removed 10 bases at V and 9 bases at J, with 17 bases between.